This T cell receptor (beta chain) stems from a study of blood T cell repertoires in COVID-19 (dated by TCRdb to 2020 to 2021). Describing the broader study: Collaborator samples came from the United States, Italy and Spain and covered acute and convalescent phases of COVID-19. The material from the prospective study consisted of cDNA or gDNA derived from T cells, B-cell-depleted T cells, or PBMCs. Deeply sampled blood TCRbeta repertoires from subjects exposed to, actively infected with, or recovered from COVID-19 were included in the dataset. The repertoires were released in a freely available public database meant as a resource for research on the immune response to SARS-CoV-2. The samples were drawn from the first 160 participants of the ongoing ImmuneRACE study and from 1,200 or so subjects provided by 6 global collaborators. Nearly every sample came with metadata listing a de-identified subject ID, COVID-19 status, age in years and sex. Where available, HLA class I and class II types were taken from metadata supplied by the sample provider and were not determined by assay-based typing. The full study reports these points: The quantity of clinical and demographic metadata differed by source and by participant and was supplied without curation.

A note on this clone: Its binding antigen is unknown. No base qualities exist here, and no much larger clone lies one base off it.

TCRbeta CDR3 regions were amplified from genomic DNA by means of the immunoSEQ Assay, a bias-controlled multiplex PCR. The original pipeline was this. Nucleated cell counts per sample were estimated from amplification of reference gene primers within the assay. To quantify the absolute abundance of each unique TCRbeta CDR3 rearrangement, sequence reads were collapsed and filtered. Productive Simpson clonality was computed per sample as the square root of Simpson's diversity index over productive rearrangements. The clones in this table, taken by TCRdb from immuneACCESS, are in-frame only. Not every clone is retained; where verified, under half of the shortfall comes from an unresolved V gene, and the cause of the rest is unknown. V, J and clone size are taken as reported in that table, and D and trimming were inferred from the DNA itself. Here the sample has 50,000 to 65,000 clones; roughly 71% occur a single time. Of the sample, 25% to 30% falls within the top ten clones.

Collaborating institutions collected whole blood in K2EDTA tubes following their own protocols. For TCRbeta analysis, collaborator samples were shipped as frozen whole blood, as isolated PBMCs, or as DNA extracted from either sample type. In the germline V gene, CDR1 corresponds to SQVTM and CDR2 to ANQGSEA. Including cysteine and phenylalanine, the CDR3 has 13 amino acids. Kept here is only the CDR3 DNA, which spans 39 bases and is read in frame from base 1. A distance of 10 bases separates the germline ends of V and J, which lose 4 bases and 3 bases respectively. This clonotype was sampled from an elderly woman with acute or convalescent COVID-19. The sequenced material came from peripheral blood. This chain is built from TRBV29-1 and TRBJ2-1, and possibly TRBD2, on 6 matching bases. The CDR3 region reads CSVGASDYNEQFF. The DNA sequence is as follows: TGCAGCGTTGGGGCTAGCGACTACAATGAGCAGTTCTTC.